At least ten counts were recorded for the clone carrying this TCR beta chain. This entry is derived from a study of T cells in Graves' hyperthyroidism and ophthalmopathy. There were TCR beta CDR3 regions amplified from RNA transcripts. An initial round of RT-PCR targeting the TCR CDR3 relied on the HTBI primer set. TCRdb re-analysed the multiplex PCR reads in MiXCR, keeping a single row per CDR3 protein. The sample lists hundreds of thousands of distinct CDR3 sequences; approximately 25% were seen once. Trimming took off 0 bases at V and 0 bases at J, with 6 bases between the two ends. Germline lookup yields CDR1 SGHDN and CDR2 FVKESK. This CDR3 comprises 15 residues.

The chain uses TRBV14 and TRBJ1-3, with unresolved D. Input material: blood. The receptor's source is a woman in her thirties or forties with Graves' ophthalmopathy. CDR3 residues: CASSQDRYSGNTIYF. The CDR3 nucleotides read TGTGCCAGCAGCCAAGATCGGTACTCTGGAAACACCATATATTTT.